This passage covers 5 T cell receptor beta chains from one sample sequenced in a study of cytomegalovirus exposure and HLA in healthy donors. Use of 60 Vbeta and 13 Jbeta primers characterized the PCR. This table comes from immunoSEQ multiplex PCR, and its TCRdb copy is limited to in-frame clones, with some not included. The sample includes approximately 130,000 clones, 75% to 85% seen only once; the top ten take around 7.8%. Sequencing input: PBMCs. All receptors come from a woman between 50 and 59 years old in good health and CMV-seropositive.

The genes are TRBV7-8 and TRBJ2-1, with D perhaps TRBD2 (7 bases). The CDR3 contains 15 residues. With 5 bases removed from V and 2 bases from J, the gap between germline ends came to 13 bases. Germline CDR1 reads SGHVS; CDR2 reads FQNEAQ. The CDR3 DNA follows: TGTGCCAGCAGCGGGGGGGCAGGCGCCTACAATGAGCAGTTCTTC. This translates into CASSGGAGAYNEQFF.

The chain combines TRBV28 with TRBJ1-2; D perhaps matches TRBD1 (5 bases). Between the trimmed V and J ends, which lost 8 bases and 8 bases, there was a span of 21 bases. Per germline, CDR1 MDHEN and CDR2 SYDVKM. This CDR3 has 14 amino acids. CDR3 protein: CASSRAGGGLGYTF. CDR3 bases: TGTGCCAGCTCCCGTGCGGGGGGAGGACTCGGCTACACCTTC.

This clone was detected only a few times. The chain joins TRBV5-3 to TRBJ2-7, with 8 bases matching TRBD2. TRBV5-3 is marked as an open reading frame, function uncertain. This CDR3 spans 14 amino acids. The V segment lost 4 bases and the J segment 0 bases; nucleotides outside the gene matches: 3. The CDR3 reads CARSPTSGSYEQYF. The CDR3 DNA sequence: TGTGCCAGAAGCCCTACTAGCGGCTCCTACGAGCAGTACTTC.

This chain uses TRBV5-5 with TRBJ2-4, with 8 positions matching TRBD2. The V and J ends lost 4 bases and 6 bases, in that order; junction bases with no gene match: 6. The germline CDR1 and CDR2 sequences are SGHKS and YYEKEE (reference sequence). This CDR3 is 14 amino acids long. DNA of the CDR3: TGTGCCAGCAGCGTCCGGCGGGAGGCAAACATTCAGTACTTC. It is translated as CASSVRREANIQYF.

A few counts support this clone. V is TRBV5-1 and J is TRBJ1-3, with 10 bases aligning to TRBD1. There are 17 residues in the CDR3. Germline lookup yields CDR1 SGHRS and CDR2 YFSETQ. The ends lost 0 bases at V and 2 bases at J; junction bases unmatched: 5. CDR3 residues: CASSLAVGTGAGNTIYF. DNA for the CDR3: TGCGCCAGCAGCTTGGCCGTGGGGACAGGGGCTGGAAACACCATATATTTT.